Each of the 4 T cell receptor beta chains below was sequenced from the same sample in a study of PD-1 blockade in classical Hodgkin lymphoma. After autologous stem cell transplantation all patients relapsed, and prior brentuximab vedotin exposure differed between cohorts. Measured with immunoSEQ multiplex PCR; TCRdb has only the in-frame clones, and not every one. This sample has 20,000 to 30,000 clones, with 70% to 90% found just once. The source material was peripheral blood mononuclear cells (PBMCs), sampled at baseline. The receptors shown here come from a human donor with classical Hodgkin lymphoma.

The CDR3 sequence is CASSWGPTDTQYF. As DNA, the CDR3 is TGCGCCAGCAGCTGGGGACCTACAGATACGCAGTATTTT. The rearrangement joins TRBV5-1 to TRBJ2-3; D possibly uses TRBD1 or TRBD2 (5 bases each). This CDR3 has 13 amino acids. The germline V and J ends were trimmed by 3 bases and 3 bases, with 8 bases remaining between them. Germline CDR1 SGHRS, CDR2 YFSETQ.

The chain carries TRBV14 and TRBJ1-5; the D is unclear. The length of the CDR3 is 13 residues. Germline CDR1 SGHDN, CDR2 FVKESK. V was cut by 3 bases and J by 0 bases, with 3 bases left in between. The CDR3 region has the DNA TGTGCCAGCAGCCAGAGTAGCAATCAGCCCCAGCATTTT. This codes for CASSQSSNQPQHF.

The V and J genes are TRBV7-2 and TRBJ2-7; D is unclear. The CDR3 sequence is 14 residues long. Trimming took off 1 base at V and 2 bases at J, with 9 bases between the two ends. Germline V gives CDR1 SGHTA, CDR2 FQGNSA. The CDR3 protein is CASSLGHLAYEQYF. The CDR3 DNA follows: TGTGCCAGCAGCTTAGGACATCTGGCCTACGAGCAGTACTTC. Variable domain in full (rest from reference TRBV7-2 and TRBJ2-7): GAGVSQSPSNKVTEKGKDVELRCDPISGHTALYWYRQSLGQGLEFLIYFQGNSAPDKSGLPSDRFSAERTGGSVSTLTIQRTQQEDSAVYLCASSLGHLAYEQYFGPGTRLTVT.

Only one count was recorded for this clone. The rearrangement uses TRBV7-8 and TRBJ2-7; D is uncertain. From germline, CDR1 is SGHVS and CDR2 FQNEAQ. This CDR3 contains 12 residues. V was clipped by 5 bases and J by 6 bases, with 11 bases between them. The CDR3, as DNA: TGTGCCAGCAGCCCCCCCCGAGGCGAGCAGTACTTC. Protein: CASSPPRGEQYF.